Each of the 30 T cell receptor beta chains below was sequenced from the same sample in a study of naive CD8 T cells in extremely preterm neonates. Without labor or membrane rupture, elective cesareans at roughly 37-42 weeks supplied term cord blood. TCRdb's copy holds only in-frame clones and misses some; the assay was immunoSEQ multiplex PCR. The table records 7,000 or so clones, around nine tenths of them present only once. The sequenced sample consisted of naive CD8+ T cells from cord blood. These receptor sequences come from a newborn in good health.

The chain combines TRBV6-5 with TRBJ1-5; tentative D call: TRBD1 (5 bases). Germline V gene sequence: CDR1 MNHEY, CDR2 SVGAGI. The germline V and J ends were trimmed by 4 bases and 3 bases, with 7 bases remaining between them. There are 13 residues in the CDR3. CDR3 loop: CASSWGVNQPQHF. The CDR3 DNA reads as TGTGCCAGCAGTTGGGGGGTCAATCAGCCCCAGCATTTT.

The rearrangement joins TRBV5-1 to TRBJ2-5; 7 bases are shared with TRBD1. The DNA end is a closer match to TRBJ2-7, so the J assignment may be wrong. Germline V gene sequence: CDR1 SGHRS, CDR2 YFSETQ. There are 14 residues in the CDR3. The CDR3 DNA follows: TGCGCCAGCAGGTTAGAGGGGGCAATGTACGAGCAGTACTTC. The encoded protein is CASRLEGAMYEQYF.

V gene TRBV11-2 combines with J gene TRBJ2-7, with D hard to call. The CDR3 spans 14 residues. V was trimmed by 4 bases and J by 1 base, leaving 11 bases between them. CDR1 SGHAT and CDR2 FQNNGV come from the germline V gene. The CDR3 loop is CASSSLQNSYEQYF. CDR3 sequence (DNA): TGTGCCAGCAGCTCTCTACAGAATTCCTACGAGCAGTACTTC. The full variable domain, with the rest looked up from reference TRBV11-2 and TRBJ2-7, is EAGVAQSPRYKIIEKRQSVAFWCNPISGHATLYWYQQILGQGPKLLIQFQNNGVVDDSQLPKDRFSAERLKGVDSTLKIQPAKLEDSAVYLCASSSLQNSYEQYFGPGTRLTVT.

The chain has TRBV19 and TRBJ1-1; 9 bases agree with TRBD1. V gave up 11 bases and J gave up 4 bases; unmatched junction bases: 14. The germline V gene has CDR1 LNHDA and CDR2 SQIVND (reference sequence). The CDR3 has 15 residues. Here the CDR3 reads CAFRDRDKMTTEAFF. CDR3 in DNA: TGTGCCTTCCGGGACAGGGATAAGATGACCACTGAAGCTTTCTTT. Based on the CDR3 plus reference TRBV19 and TRBJ1-1, the full variable domain is DGGITQSPKYLFRKEGQNVTLSCEQNLNHDAMYWYRQDPGQGLRLIYYSQIVNDFQKGDIAEGYSVSREKKESFPLTVTSAQKNPTAFYLCAFRDRDKMTTEAFFGQGTRLTVV.

The rearrangement links TRBV4-1 to TRBJ2-2; perhaps TRBD1 as D (6 bases). Germline V gene lookup returns CDR1 MGHRA and CDR2 YSYEKL. This CDR3 has 15 amino acids. V was clipped by 0 bases and J by 6 bases, with 11 bases between them. The CDR3 region is CASSQELQGSGELFF. In nucleotides, the CDR3 is TGCGCCAGCAGCCAAGAGTTACAGGGATCCGGGGAGCTGTTTTTT.

This clone turned up a few times. This chain links TRBV4-1 with TRBJ2-7; 7 bases match TRBD1. J was trimmed by 0 bases and V by 0 bases; bases with no gene match: 2. The CDR3 is 15 amino acids. Germline V CDR1 and CDR2: MGHRA, YSYEKL. The CDR3: CASSQDRGISYEQYF. In DNA, the CDR3 is TGCGCCAGCAGCCAAGACAGGGGGATCTCCTACGAGCAGTACTTC.

The gene calls are TRBV5-6 and TRBJ2-1; the match to TRBD2 covers 7 bases. Germline values: CDR1 SGHDT, CDR2 YYEEEE. V lost 0 bases to trimming and J lost 3 bases; unmatched junction nucleotides: 0. The CDR3 has 14 residues. CDR3 in amino acids: CASSLASGYNEQFF. CDR3 nucleotides: TGTGCCAGCAGCTTGGCTAGCGGCTACAATGAGCAGTTCTTC.

This clone was recorded only once. The chain carries TRBV27 and TRBJ2-3; 8 nucleotides align to TRBD2. J was trimmed by 4 bases and V by 5 bases; bases with no gene match: 2. Germline V gene sequence: CDR1 MNHEY, CDR2 SMNVEV (reference sequence). CDR3 length equals 13 residues. The CDR3 loop is CASSSGSADTQYF. The CDR3 DNA sequence: TGTGCCAGCAGTAGCGGGAGTGCAGATACGCAGTATTTT.

This clone has more than one count but fewer than ten. The genes are TRBV7-8 and TRBJ2-7; 9 bases align to TRBD1. CDR3 length: 15 amino acids. The V gene's germline CDR1 is SGHVS and CDR2 FQNEAQ. With 0 bases clipped from V and 5 bases from J, the junction kept 5 bases outside the gene matches. The CDR3 nucleotides read TGTGCCAGCAGCTTAGCCGGACAGGGGAGCGACGAGCAGTACTTC. Translated: CASSLAGQGSDEQYF.

The J gene is TRBJ2-1, the V gene TRBV7-9, with TRBD2 matching over 9 bases. Germline CDR1 reads SEHNR; CDR2 reads FQNEAQ (reference sequence). V was pared by 4 bases and J by 7 bases, with 11 bases of the junction left unmatched. The CDR3 extends over 16 amino acids. For the CDR3, the DNA is TGTGCCAGCAGCTCTGGACTAGCGATAAAGGGAAATGAGCAGTTCTTC. Encoded protein: CASSSGLAIKGNEQFF.

This clone was detected only once. V usage is TRBV29-1 and J usage is TRBJ2-7, with a possible D match to TRBD1 (5 bases). The CDR3 extends over 11 amino acids. V was cut by 5 bases and J by 1 base, with 6 bases left in between. Germline V CDR1 and CDR2: SQVTM, ANQGSEA. The CDR3 loop is CSVPGSYEQYF. CDR3 DNA: TGCAGCGTTCCAGGGTCCTACGAGCAGTACTTC.

The chain links TRBV18 to TRBJ2-2; 11 bases are a match to TRBD1. CDR3 length: 16 amino acids. The ends lost 2 bases at V and 2 bases at J; junction bases unmatched: 1. CDR1 KGHSH and CDR2 LQKENI come from the germline V gene. The CDR3: CASSPGQGANTGELFF. CDR3 nucleotides: TGTGCCAGCTCACCAGGACAGGGGGCAAACACCGGGGAGCTGTTTTTT.

This sequence joins TRBV19 and TRBJ2-5; 8 bases fit TRBD1. The germline gives CDR1 LNHDA, CDR2 SQIVND (reference sequence). The CDR3 contains 15 residues. V was clipped by 2 bases and J by 1 base; unmatched bases: 3. CDR3 DNA sequence: TGTGCCAGTAGTATATGGCAGGGGGCCCAAGAGACCCAGTACTTC. Translating it yields CASSIWQGAQETQYF.

The chain recombines TRBV5-5 with TRBJ1-2; possible D gene TRBD1, 5 bases. CDR3 length equals 12 residues. Germline V gives CDR1 SGHKS, CDR2 YYEKEE (reference sequence). Trimming removed 3 bases at V and 2 bases at J, with 5 bases between. The CDR3 is CASSWTNYGYTF. CDR3 bases: TGTGCCAGCAGCTGGACAAACTATGGCTACACCTTC.

The genes are TRBV13 and TRBJ2-7; a possible D gene is TRBD1 (6 bases). Trimming left V 5 bases short and J 0 bases short, with 26 bases between. Germline lookup yields CDR1 PRHDT and CDR2 FYEKMQ (reference sequence). This CDR3 region has 19 residues. This CDR3 reads CASSAHNTPRGFSSYEQYF. Written as DNA, the CDR3 is TGTGCCAGCAGCGCACATAACACACCCAGGGGTTTCAGCTCCTACGAGCAGTACTTC.

Worth noting for this clone: Germline is not matched at one junction end, which may reflect a read error. The chain recombines TRBV18 with TRBJ2-5; tentative D call: TRBD2 (5 bases). The J call may be in error: the DNA end matches TRBJ2-7 better. Germline-derived CDR1 and CDR2 are KGHSH and LQKENI. The CDR3 is 14 residues long. DNA for the CDR3: TGTGCCAGCTCACCACTGGCTAGCTCCCACGAGCAGTACTTC. Protein: CASSPLASSHEQYF.

J is TRBJ2-1 and V is TRBV6-6; tentative D call: TRBD2 (6 bases). The length of the CDR3 is 13 residues. CDR1 is MNHNY and CDR2 is SVGAGI in the germline V gene (reference sequence). Trimming left V 9 bases short and J 8 bases short, with 17 bases between. The CDR3 sequence is CASSLAPRDEQFF. CDR3 sequence (DNA): TGTGCCAGTTCGCTAGCGCCTAGGGATGAGCAGTTCTTC.

The chain employs TRBV9 and TRBJ2-2; 7 bases map to TRBD2. Per germline, CDR1 SGDLS and CDR2 YYNGEE. The J segment lost 4 bases and the V segment lost 4 bases, leaving 10 bases of the junction unmatched. This CDR3 contains 16 residues. CDR3 in DNA: TGTGCCAGCAGCACACCTAGCGGCAAAGGCACCGGGGAGCTGTTTTTT. Amino acids: CASSTPSGKGTGELFF.

The rearrangement joins TRBV27 to TRBJ1-2; TRBD1 matches 10 bases. This CDR3 has 13 amino acids. Germline-derived CDR1 and CDR2 are MNHEY and SMNVEV (reference sequence). V lost 6 bases and J lost 4; bases outside the gene matches: 2. CDR3 in DNA: TGTGCCAGCAGGGGACAGGGGACCTATGGCTACACCTTC. It is translated as CASRGQGTYGYTF.

The chain combines TRBV6-5 with TRBJ2-7; 11 nucleotides match TRBD2. The V segment lost 0 bases and the J segment 0 bases; nucleotides outside the gene matches: 1. The germline V gene encodes CDR1 MNHEY and CDR2 SVGAGI. The CDR3 is 16 amino acids. This chain's CDR3 is CASSYSLAGGSYEQYF. The CDR3 region has the DNA TGTGCCAGCAGTTACTCTCTAGCGGGAGGCTCCTACGAGCAGTACTTC.

This clone was observed once. The genes are TRBV5-4 and TRBJ2-4; 7 bases are shared with TRBD1. Losses at the gene ends were 5 bases for V and 2 bases for J; bases not matched to a gene: 13. This CDR3 has 17 residues. CDR1 is SGHNT, CDR2 YYREEE, per germline (reference sequence). DNA of the CDR3: TGTGCCAGCAGTCGCCCTCAAAGACAGGGAACCAAAAACATTCAGTACTTC. It encodes CASSRPQRQGTKNIQYF.

The rearrangement joins TRBV4-1 to TRBJ2-1; no clear D gene. Trimming left V 2 bases short and J 7 bases short, with 9 bases between. Germline CDR1 MGHRA, CDR2 YSYEKL. This CDR3 region has 13 residues. Here the CDR3 DNA reads TGCGCCAGCAGCCAATCCCGGTCGAATGAGCAGTTCTTC. Encoded protein: CASSQSRSNEQFF.

The chain links TRBV4-1 to TRBJ2-5, with D tentatively TRBD2 (5 bases). This CDR3 region has 16 residues. V shed 5 bases and J shed 5 bases, with 21 bases lying between them. Germline V gives CDR1 MGHRA, CDR2 YSYEKL. The CDR3 DNA is TGCGCCAGCAGCAGTAGAGGACTGGCAATTGGGGAGACCCAGTACTTC. Its translation is CASSSRGLAIGETQYF.

V gene TRBV7-9 combines with J gene TRBJ2-7; TRBD2 matches 9 bases. The length of the CDR3 is 16 residues. The J segment lost 0 bases and the V segment lost 0 bases, leaving 3 bases of the junction unmatched. Germline CDR1 is SEHNR and CDR2 is FQNEAQ (reference sequence). The CDR3 DNA is TGTGCCAGCAGCTTAGCCCAGGGACTAGCCTCCTACGAGCAGTACTTC. It encodes CASSLAQGLASYEQYF.

In DNA, the CDR3 is TGCGCCAGCAGCCAAGATCGTCTAGCGGCGGACAATGAGCAGTTCTTC. It specifies CASSQDRLAADNEQFF. The chain is built from TRBV4-3 and TRBJ2-1; 7 nucleotides match TRBD2. The germline V gene has CDR1 LGHNA and CDR2 YSLEER. After removal of 0 bases from V and 5 bases from J, the junction contained 7 bases not matched to a gene. The CDR3 runs to 16 residues.

The V gene is TRBV4-3, the J gene TRBJ2-1; D is undetermined. Germline lookup yields CDR1 LGHNA and CDR2 YSLEER. This CDR3 has 16 amino acids. The V gene lost 0 bases and the J gene lost 6 bases, with 15 bases spanning the gap. CDR3 coding DNA: TGCGCCAGCAGCCAAGATAGAGTAGCTCGTCTCAATGAGCAGTTCTTC. Its translation is CASSQDRVARLNEQFF.

The chain carries TRBV7-8 and TRBJ2-1, with TRBD2 identical over 12 bases. The CDR3 length is 14 residues. With V trimmed by 6 bases and J by 7 bases, 4 bases remained unmatched. The V gene's germline CDR1 is SGHVS and CDR2 FQNEAQ. CDR3 loop: CASSRGLAGNEQFF. CDR3 DNA sequence: TGTGCCAGCAGTCGTGGACTAGCGGGGAATGAGCAGTTCTTC.

The chain carries TRBV29-1 and TRBJ2-7, with D possibly TRBD1 on 5 matching bases. This CDR3 is 12 amino acids long. Germline lookup yields CDR1 SQVTM and CDR2 ANQGSEA. V was clipped by 3 bases and J by 0 bases, with 6 bases between them. The CDR3 sequence: CSVEDNSYEQYF. The CDR3 nucleotides are TGCAGCGTTGAGGACAACTCCTACGAGCAGTACTTC.

This chain uses TRBV2 with TRBJ2-3; 7 bases map to TRBD2. The CDR3 covers 15 residues. Germline trimming cut 2 bases from V and 5 bases from J; bases unmatched to any gene: 7. Germline CDR1 is SNHLY and CDR2 is FYNNEI. CDR3 DNA: TGTGCCAGCAGTGAATTTCGGGGGGAGAGAGATACGCAGTATTTT. The encoded protein is CASSEFRGERDTQYF.

The chain has TRBV27 and TRBJ2-3; D is ambiguous. From germline, CDR1 is MNHEY and CDR2 SMNVEV (reference sequence). The V gene lost 2 bases and the J gene lost 0 bases, with 9 bases spanning the gap. The CDR3 is made up of 15 amino acids. The DNA for the CDR3 is TGTGCCAGCAGTTTAATGCCTACTAGCACAGATACGCAGTATTTT. Its protein is CASSLMPTSTDTQYF.